Below, 10 T cell receptor beta chains from the same sample are listed, as sequenced in a study of blood T cell repertoires in COVID-19. Using immunoSEQ multiplex PCR, the repertoire was profiled, and TCRdb retains in-frame clones only, with some absent. The table lists over 200,000 clones, 90% to 95% of them singletons, with over 0.75% in the top ten. Material for sequencing was peripheral blood. The receptors here all came from a man aged 55 to 70 with COVID-19, enrolled during active disease.

This clone has only one observation. The chain uses TRBV30 and TRBJ1-2; the match to TRBD1 covers 7 bases. J was trimmed by 4 bases and V by 4 bases; bases with no gene match: 12. CDR3 length: 15 residues. Germline CDR1 and CDR2: GTSNPN and SVGIG (reference sequence). CDR3 sequence reads: CAWMDRITVGYGYTF. The CDR3 nucleotides are TGTGCCTGGATGGACAGGATAACAGTGGGCTATGGCTACACCTTC.

This chain joins TRBV5-5 and TRBJ1-4; 9 nucleotides match TRBD1. Germline V gene lookup returns CDR1 SGHKS and CDR2 YYEKEE (reference sequence). The V segment lost 0 bases and the J segment 8 bases; nucleotides outside the gene matches: 8. There are 16 residues in the CDR3. CDR3 sequence reads: CASSLVAGQGREKLFF. The CDR3 DNA is TGTGCCAGCAGCTTGGTGGCAGGACAGGGGCGAGAAAAACTGTTTTTT.

The J gene is TRBJ1-1, the V gene TRBV18; D not certain. The CDR3 covers 13 residues. Looked up from germline, CDR1 is KGHSH and CDR2 is LQKENI. Deletions cut 4 bases from V and 1 base from J, with 7 bases between. CDR3 bases: TGTGCCAGCTCACAAAACAGGAACACTGAAGCTTTCTTT. Its protein product is CASSQNRNTEAFF.

The chain carries TRBV4-3 and TRBJ1-6; D call uncertain. CDR3 size: 15 residues. Trimming took 3 bases from V and 4 from J, leaving 10 bases between them. Germline assignment: CDR1 LGHNA and CDR2 YSLEER. The CDR3 spells CASSHSSKYNSPLHF. The CDR3 DNA follows: TGCGCCAGCAGCCATAGTTCTAAATATAATTCACCCCTCCACTTT.

CDR3 coding DNA: TGTGCCAGCAGCTATGGACACCTCTACGAGCAGTACTTC. Translation gives CASSYGHLYEQYF. The rearrangement joins TRBV7-8 to TRBJ2-7; weak D call: TRBD1 (5 bases). The CDR3 has 13 residues. V was trimmed by 4 bases and J by 3 bases, leaving 10 bases between them. The V gene's germline CDR1 is SGHVS and CDR2 FQNEAQ.

The chain carries TRBV4-2 and TRBJ2-3; D call uncertain. V was pared by 4 bases and J by 0 bases, with 11 bases between. The CDR3 spans 15 residues. Germline CDR1 and CDR2: LGHNA and YNFKEQ. CDR3 loop: CASSPQAGSTDTQYF. The CDR3 DNA reads TGTGCCAGCAGCCCGCAGGCTGGGAGCACAGATACGCAGTATTTT.

This chain joins TRBV19 and TRBJ1-2, with D possibly matching TRBD1 (6 bases). CDR3 length equals 13 residues. From germline, CDR1 is LNHDA and CDR2 SQIVND (reference sequence). The germline V and J ends were trimmed by 5 bases and 5 bases, with 12 bases remaining between them. This CDR3 is CASSSPTGYGYTF. For the CDR3, the DNA is TGTGCCAGTAGTTCACCAACAGGGTATGGCTACACCTTC.

The V and J genes are TRBV25-1 and TRBJ2-2; no clear D gene. The V end lost 3 bases, the J end lost 5 bases, and 13 bases lay between the germline ends. Germline V gene data show CDR1 as MGHDK and CDR2 as SYGVNS. This CDR3 comprises 15 residues. This CDR3 reads CASSDYVARTGELFF. CDR3 DNA sequence: TGTGCCAGCAGTGATTACGTCGCGAGGACCGGGGAGCTGTTTTTT.

The chain carries TRBV2 and TRBJ2-7, with 9 bases identical to TRBD2. Trimming removed 7 bases from V and 4 bases from J; junction bases left unmatched: 8. This CDR3 region has 14 residues. The germline CDR1 and CDR2 sequences are SNHLY and FYNNEI. The CDR3 reads CASTGGGALYEQYF. CDR3 nucleotide sequence: TGTGCCAGCACGGGCGGGGGGGCGTTATACGAGCAGTACTTC.

This clone showed up just once. J is TRBJ1-6 and V is TRBV9, with a tentative D call TRBD1 (6 bases). The CDR3 totals 16 residues. Germline V gene lookup returns CDR1 SGDLS and CDR2 YYNGEE. Trimming shortened V by 2 bases and J by 3 bases, and 12 bases separated the two germline ends. In DNA, the CDR3 is TGTGCCAGCAGCGTGATGGACAGCCTCTATAATTCACCCCTCCACTTT. Its translation is CASSVMDSLYNSPLHF.